This TCR beta chain appears in the sequencing data of a study of cytomegalovirus exposure and HLA in healthy donors. Germline V gene sequence: CDR1 MNHNS, CDR2 SASEGT. V shed 4 bases, J shed 2 bases, and the junction held 10 bases outside the gene matches. CDR3 length: 16 amino acids. Repertoires were generated with immunoSEQ multiplex PCR, while TCRdb's copy carries only in-frame clones and drops some. This sample carries approximately 170,000 clones, 75% to 90% of them seen once, and the ten largest clones take about 17%. The receptor was isolated from a man aged 18 to 35 in good health and CMV-seropositive. V gene TRBV6-1 combines with J gene TRBJ2-7; TRBD1 matches at 8 bases. What was sequenced was PBMCs. CDR3 sequence: CASSARTGISAYEQYF. In DNA, the CDR3 is TGTGCCAGCAGTGCCCGGACAGGGATCAGCGCCTACGAGCAGTACTTC.